These T cell receptor beta chains were read from a single sample in a study of beta chain features in type 1 diabetes. The table came from immunoSEQ multiplex PCR; TCRdb's copy has only in-frame clones and leaves some out. Seen here are hundreds of thousands of clones, more than 12% observed once, and the top ten hold roughly 0.04%. Sequencing was done on a sample of naive CD4+ T cells from blood. The receptors were sampled from a man in his late teens or twenties with type 1 diabetes. Each CDR3 is given with its conserved first and last residue. The order of the fields is clone size, D gene, V gene, J gene, CDR3 length, CDR3 DNA, CDR3 protein. A D gene is named only where the DNA matches it firmly. Clone size appears in some rows only: once, few, many, or a class for an expanded clone.

few	TRBD1	TRBV5-1	TRBJ2-5	15	TGCGCCAGCAGCTTCGATGGGACAGTGCAAGAGACCCAGTACTTC	CASSFDGTVQETQYF
few	TRBD1	TRBV7-9	TRBJ1-5	15	TGTGCCAGCAGCAGGACAGGGGGGAGGCGGCAGCCCCAGCATTTT	CASSRTGGRRQPQHF
few	.	TRBV18	TRBJ2-1	15	TGTGCCAGCTCATCGAGTCAGACAGGAGACAATGAGCAGTTCTTC	CASSSSQTGDNEQFF
.	TRBD1	TRBV29-1	TRBJ1-5	13	TGCAGCGTTGGCGACAGGGTTAATCAGCCCCAGCATTTT	CSVGDRVNQPQHF
.	.	TRBV29-1	TRBJ1-1	14	TGCAGCGCCCGAGCTCAGCTGCTGAACACTGAAGCTTTCTTT	CSARAQLLNTEAFF
few	TRBD2	TRBV10-3	TRBJ2-1	14	TGTGCCTCTAGGGGAGCTAGCGGGAGTAATGAGCAGTTCTTC	CASRGASGSNEQFF
.	.	TRBV27	TRBJ2-7	14	TGTGCCAGCGGCTCAGGGGTCCCTCTGGGTGAGCAGTACTTC	CASGSGVPLGEQYF
.	TRBD1	TRBV28	TRBJ1-5	14	TGTGCCAGCAGTTCAGGACAGGGTGATCAGCCCCAGCATTTT	CASSSGQGDQPQHF
.	TRBD2	TRBV4-2	TRBJ2-1	17	TGTGCCAGCAGCCAAGTTGGGACTAGCGGGTCCCACAATGAGCAGTTCTTC	CASSQVGTSGSHNEQFF
.	.	TRBV5-1	TRBJ2-7	14	TGCGCCAGCAGCCCCCGGGACGCGTCCTACGAGCAGTACTTC	CASSPRDASYEQYF
.	.	TRBV10-3	TRBJ1-5	16	TGTGCCATCAGTGGGGTCCCGCCAATAGGTGATCAGCCCCAGCATTTT	CAISGVPPIGDQPQHF
.	TRBD2	TRBV4-1	TRBJ2-2	18	TGCGCCAGCAGCCGCCTACCGGGACTAGCGGAGAACACCGGGGAGCTGTTTTTT	CASSRLPGLAENTGELFF
few	TRBD1	TRBV7-8	TRBJ2-7	16	TGTGCCAGCAGCTTACGGGACAGGGGGCGAACCTACGAGCAGTACTTC	CASSLRDRGRTYEQYF
few	TRBD2	TRBV6-5	TRBJ2-1	15	TGTGCCAGCAGTCTTAGCGGGAGCTCCTACAATGAGCAGTTCTTC	CASSLSGSSYNEQFF
.	TRBD1	TRBV5-1	TRBJ2-6	18	TGCGCCAGCAGCCCTACCCCGGGACAGAGCTCTGGGGCCAACGTCCTGACTTTC	CASSPTPGQSSGANVLTF
few	.	TRBV10-3	TRBJ2-1	13	TGTGCCACTAGGACAGGGCGGGAGAATGAGCAGTTCTTC	CATRTGRENEQFF
.	.	TRBV19	TRBJ2-5	14	TGTGCCAGTAGCTCGAACAGGGTCCAAGAGACCCAGTACTTC	CASSSNRVQETQYF
.	.	TRBV29-1	TRBJ2-2	15	TGCAGCGTGGGTTGGACAGCTTCGAACACCGGGGAGCTGTTTTTT	CSVGWTASNTGELFF